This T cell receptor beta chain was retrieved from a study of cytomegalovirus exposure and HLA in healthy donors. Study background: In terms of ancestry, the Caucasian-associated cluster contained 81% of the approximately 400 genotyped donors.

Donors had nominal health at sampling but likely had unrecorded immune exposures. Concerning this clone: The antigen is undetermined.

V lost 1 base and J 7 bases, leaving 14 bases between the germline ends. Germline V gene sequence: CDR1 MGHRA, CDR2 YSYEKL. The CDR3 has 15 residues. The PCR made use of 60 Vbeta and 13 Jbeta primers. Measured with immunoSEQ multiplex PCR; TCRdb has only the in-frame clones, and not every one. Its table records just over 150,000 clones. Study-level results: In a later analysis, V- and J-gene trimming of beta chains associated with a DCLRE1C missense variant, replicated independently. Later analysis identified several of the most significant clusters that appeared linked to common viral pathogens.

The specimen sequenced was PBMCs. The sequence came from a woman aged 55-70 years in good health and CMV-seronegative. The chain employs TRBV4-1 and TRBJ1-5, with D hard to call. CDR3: CASSQGHQGGQPQHF. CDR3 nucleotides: TGCGCCAGCAGCCAAGGACACCAAGGCGGGCAGCCCCAGCATTTT.